Following are 18 T cell receptor beta chains from one sample sequenced in a study of shared T cell receptors in the human thymus. TCRdb's copy holds only in-frame clones and misses some; the assay was immunoSEQ multiplex PCR. The table records about 610,000 clones, roughly 90% of them present only once. The same data also contributed to another study, on human thymus T cells.

The sample was thymocytes. The receptors originated from a boy under two years old with a congenital heart defect.

The sample holds one count of this clone. The CDR3 here is CASSPHRVSYEQYF. In DNA, the CDR3 is TGTGCCAGCAGTCCACACAGGGTGTCCTACGAGCAGTACTTC. The rearrangement uses TRBV6-1 and TRBJ2-7, with D possibly matching TRBD1 (6 bases). V lost 5 bases and J 1 base, leaving 12 bases between the germline ends. CDR3 length: 14 amino acids. In germline, CDR1 is MNHNS, CDR2 SASEGT.

This chain links TRBV27 with TRBJ1-5; 9 bases map to TRBD1. Germline loops: CDR1 MNHEY, CDR2 SMNVEV (reference sequence). The CDR3 sequence is 17 residues long. V was clipped by 4 bases and J by 0 bases; unmatched bases: 7. The CDR3 is CASSSGTGKHSNQPQHF. The CDR3 DNA follows: TGTGCCAGCAGTTCCGGGACAGGGAAGCATAGCAATCAGCCCCAGCATTTT.

The rearrangement links TRBV27 to TRBJ1-5; 8 bases fit TRBD1. V shed 6 bases, J shed 2 bases, and the junction held 21 bases outside the gene matches. Germline V gene sequence: CDR1 MNHEY, CDR2 SMNVEV (reference sequence). CDR3 length: 20 residues. The DNA of the CDR3 is TGTGCCAGCAGCTACAAAGCGACAGGGGAAGTCTGGTCTGGCAATCAGCCCCAGCATTTT. Residues: CASSYKATGEVWSGNQPQHF.

The gene calls are TRBV7-9 and TRBJ1-4, with 11 bases lining up with TRBD1. With 5 bases clipped from V and 8 bases from J, the junction kept 7 bases outside the gene matches. CDR1 is SEHNR, CDR2 FQNEAQ, per germline (reference sequence). The CDR3 extends over 15 amino acids. CDR3 sequence reads: CASSTWDRGFEKLFF. Here the CDR3 DNA reads TGTGCCAGCAGCACTTGGGACAGGGGGTTCGAAAAACTGTTTTTT.

The chain has TRBV6-6 and TRBJ1-2; D is uncertain. The CDR3 totals 13 residues. Germline V gene lookup returns CDR1 MNHNY and CDR2 SVGAGI (reference sequence). V lost 2 bases and J 9 bases, leaving 13 bases between the germline ends. The CDR3 coding sequence is TGTGCCAGCAGTTACATATCCTTCCAGAGCTACACCTTC. This encodes CASSYISFQSYTF.

The chain links TRBV19 to TRBJ1-1; D is unclear. The CDR3 length is 15 residues. Trimming took 1 base from V and 4 from J, leaving 13 bases between them. Per germline, CDR1 LNHDA and CDR2 SQIVND (reference sequence). This CDR3 is CASSIGRAGSTEAFF. CDR3 in DNA: TGTGCCAGTAGTATAGGACGCGCGGGATCCACTGAAGCTTTCTTT. Filled out from reference TRBV19 and TRBJ1-1, the complete variable domain reads DGGITQSPKYLFRKEGQNVTLSCEQNLNHDAMYWYRQDPGQGLRLIYYSQIVNDFQKGDIAEGYSVSREKKESFPLTVTSAQKNPTAFYLCASSIGRAGSTEAFFGQGTRLTVV.

The chain combines TRBV19 with TRBJ1-1, with 7 positions matching TRBD1. This CDR3 has 13 residues. Trimming took 7 bases from V and 3 from J; bases not matched to a gene: 5. CDR1 is LNHDA, CDR2 SQIVND, per germline (reference sequence). The CDR3 loop is CASIGQVDTEAFF. CDR3 DNA sequence: TGTGCCAGTATCGGACAGGTAGACACTGAAGCTTTCTTT.

The chain recombines TRBV5-1 with TRBJ2-5; D remains ambiguous. Trimming stripped 3 bases from V and 0 bases from J, with 6 bases between. CDR3 length equals 13 residues. CDR1 and CDR2 from the germline V gene are SGHRS and YFSETQ. The CDR3 spells CASSSVYQETQYF. Written as DNA, the CDR3 is TGCGCCAGCAGCTCCGTGTACCAAGAGACCCAGTACTTC.

This sequence joins TRBV5-1 and TRBJ1-2, with D possibly matching TRBD1 (6 bases). Looked up from germline, CDR1 is SGHRS and CDR2 is YFSETQ. Trimming removed 4 bases from V and 0 bases from J, with 19 bases in between. This CDR3 has 17 residues. CDR3 residues: CASSINRVHVSNYGYTF. The CDR3 DNA reads as TGCGCCAGCAGCATAAACAGGGTCCACGTTTCTAACTATGGCTACACCTTC. Supplemented by reference TRBV5-1 and TRBJ1-2, the full variable domain reads KAGVTQTPRYLIKTRGQQVTLSCSPISGHRSVSWYQQTPGQGLQFLFEYFSETQRNKGNFPGRFSGRQFSNSRSEMNVSTLELGDSALYLCASSINRVHVSNYGYTFGSGTRLTVV.

This chain uses TRBV7-6 with TRBJ2-7, with TRBD2 matching 9 bases. The ends lost 5 bases at V and 3 bases at J; junction bases unmatched: 8. Germline V gene sequence: CDR1 SGHVS, CDR2 FNYEAQ. The CDR3 is 15 residues long. The CDR3 sequence: CASSPGLAPSYEQYF. Written as DNA, the CDR3 is TGTGCCAGCAGCCCCGGACTAGCGCCAAGCTACGAGCAGTACTTC.

This chain joins TRBV28 and TRBJ1-5; D is perhaps TRBD1 (6 bases). The CDR3 is made up of 17 amino acids. Germline V gene lookup returns CDR1 MDHEN and CDR2 SYDVKM. Trimming removed 3 bases at V and 3 bases at J, with 18 bases between. The CDR3, as DNA: TGTGCCAGCAGTTTGACCCCGGGACACCCCGCCAATCAGCCCCAGCATTTT. Residues: CASSLTPGHPANQPQHF.

This chain joins TRBV6-5 and TRBJ2-5; TRBD1 agrees at 7 bases. Trimming cost V 2 bases and J 7 bases; bases outside gene matches: 4. The CDR3 extends over 13 amino acids. Germline CDR1 MNHEY, CDR2 SVGAGI. Here the CDR3 DNA reads TGTGCCAGCAGTTACAGCCCAGGGGGGACCCAGTACTTC. Its translation is CASSYSPGGTQYF.

The J gene is TRBJ1-2, the V gene TRBV19, with a tentative D call TRBD1 (5 bases). V was pared by 2 bases and J by 4 bases, with 14 bases between. This CDR3 comprises 15 residues. The germline V gene encodes CDR1 LNHDA and CDR2 SQIVND (reference sequence). The CDR3 DNA is TGTGCCAGTAGTATATTGGAGGGGTCGAGCTATGGCTACACCTTC. It codes for CASSILEGSSYGYTF.

This clone was detected once. The chain links TRBV5-6 to TRBJ2-5; TRBD2 aligns across 10 bases. The CDR3 totals 16 residues. V shed 4 bases and J 3 bases; nucleotides not matched to a gene: 9. The germline V gene encodes CDR1 SGHDT and CDR2 YYEEEE. The DNA of the CDR3 is TGTGCCAGCAGCGCATTGACTAGCGGGTTGGAAGAGACCCAGTACTTC. It specifies CASSALTSGLEETQYF. The full variable domain, rest sourced from reference TRBV5-6 and TRBJ2-5, is DAGVTQSPTHLIKTRGQQVTLRCSPKSGHDTVSWYQQALGQGPQFIFQYYEEEERQRGNFPDRFSGHQFPNYSSELNVNALLLGDSALYLCASSALTSGLEETQYFGPGTRLLVL.

The rearrangement joins TRBV18 to TRBJ1-1, with D perhaps matching TRBD1 (6 bases). Germline assignment: CDR1 KGHSH and CDR2 LQKENI. The CDR3 sequence is 17 residues long. The germline V and J ends were trimmed by 3 bases and 3 bases, with 20 bases remaining between them. As DNA, the CDR3 is TGTGCCAGCTCACCCGAACGAAAACAGGGAAGGGACACTGAAGCTTTCTTT. It is translated as CASSPERKQGRDTEAFF.

V gene TRBV5-5 combines with J gene TRBJ1-2; D is undetermined. V dropped 0 bases and J dropped 2 bases, with 11 bases sitting between them. The CDR3 spans 15 residues. Germline loops: CDR1 SGHKS, CDR2 YYEKEE (reference sequence). The CDR3 region is CASSLEDRGNYGYTF. CDR3 coding DNA: TGTGCCAGCAGCTTGGAGGATCGAGGGAACTATGGCTACACCTTC.

This sequence joins TRBV9 and TRBJ2-1, with D possibly being TRBD2 (6 bases). Deletions cut 0 bases from V and 2 bases from J, with 9 bases between. This CDR3 is 15 amino acids long. Per the germline V gene, CDR1 is SGDLS and CDR2 is YYNGEE. The CDR3 nucleotides read TGTGCCAGCAGCGTAGATGGGACTCCCTACAATGAGCAGTTCTTC. It yields the protein CASSVDGTPYNEQFF.

This clone appeared once. The CDR3 is CAWSVGLAGPHNEQFF. The CDR3 nucleotides read TGTGCCTGGAGTGTGGGACTAGCGGGACCACACAATGAGCAGTTCTTC. The chain employs TRBV30 and TRBJ2-1, with TRBD2 matching 13 bases. Germline V gene sequence: CDR1 GTSNPN, CDR2 SVGIG (reference sequence). With V trimmed by 0 bases and J by 5 bases, 4 bases remained unmatched. The CDR3 covers 16 residues.